A single sample gave rise to the 12 T cell receptor beta chains below, sequenced in a study of T cell responses to AZD1222 COVID-19 vaccine. Profiling relied on immunoSEQ multiplex PCR, and the TCRdb table lists in-frame clones only, not all of them. The data show under 150,000 clones, approximately 86% seen once. Sequenced here: peripheral blood, sampled 28 days after the second AZD1222 dose. Source of these receptors: an adult who received the AZD1222 COVID-19 vaccine.

This clone was seen a single time. The V call is TRBV5-1, the J call TRBJ2-3; D may be TRBD2 (5 bases). The CDR3 contains 14 residues. V was trimmed by 0 bases and J by 5 bases, leaving 10 bases between them. The germline V gene has CDR1 SGHRS and CDR2 YFSETQ. This CDR3 reads CASSLAGGGDTQYF. CDR3 nucleotides: TGCGCCAGCAGCTTGGCCGGAGGAGGAGATACGCAGTATTTT.

This chain uses TRBV7-9 with TRBJ1-2; D might be TRBD1 (6 bases). From germline, CDR1 is SEHNR and CDR2 FQNEAQ (reference sequence). CDR3 size: 15 residues. The ends were cut back, 5 bases at V and 4 bases at J, with 17 bases in the middle. CDR3 in DNA: TGTGCCAGCAGCCCCCAGGGGCAGGGTCCCTATGGCTACACCTTC. Its protein is CASSPQGQGPYGYTF.

V and J are TRBV28 and TRBJ2-7; D possibly corresponds to TRBD2 (6 bases). The CDR3 covers 13 residues. Between the trimmed V and J ends, which lost 2 bases and 6 bases, there was a span of 11 bases. Germline V gene lookup returns CDR1 MDHEN and CDR2 SYDVKM. The CDR3 sequence is CASSLERRGEQYF. In nucleotides, the CDR3 is TGTGCCAGCAGTTTAGAAAGGAGGGGCGAGCAGTACTTC.

The J gene is TRBJ1-1, the V gene TRBV30; D not resolved. CDR3 length equals 13 residues. Germline CDR1 and CDR2: GTSNPN and SVGIG (reference sequence). V was clipped by 3 bases and J by 3 bases, with 11 bases between them. The CDR3 DNA reads TGTGCCTGGAGGGTATCACCTTACACTGAAGCTTTCTTT. This encodes CAWRVSPYTEAFF.

The V and J genes are TRBV27 and TRBJ2-7, with 11 positions matching TRBD2. Germline CDR1 is MNHEY and CDR2 is SMNVEV (reference sequence). Trimming removed 2 bases from V and 3 bases from J; junction bases left unmatched: 9. The CDR3 extends over 17 amino acids. This CDR3 reads CASSLTSLTSGVYEQYF. The CDR3 DNA is TGTGCCAGCAGTTTAACCTCGTTGACTAGCGGGGTCTACGAGCAGTACTTC.

The chain joins TRBV7-2 to TRBJ2-1; the match to TRBD1 covers 10 bases. With 1 base clipped from V and 4 bases from J, the junction kept 4 bases outside the gene matches. Per germline, CDR1 SGHTA and CDR2 FQGNSA. This CDR3 region has 16 residues. In DNA, the CDR3 is TGTGCCAGCAGCTTAGTGGGACAGGGGATATACAATGAGCAGTTCTTC. It yields the protein CASSLVGQGIYNEQFF.

This rearrangement joins TRBV6-5 to TRBJ2-5; 7 nucleotides line up with TRBD1. CDR3 length equals 15 residues. The ends lost 4 bases at V and 2 bases at J; junction bases unmatched: 7. Per germline, CDR1 MNHEY and CDR2 SVGAGI. In DNA form, the CDR3 reads TGTGCCAGCAGTTTAAACACGGGACAGCAAGAGACCCAGTACTTC. It is translated as CASSLNTGQQETQYF.

This chain joins TRBV24-1 and TRBJ1-4; D gene unclear. This CDR3 has 14 residues. Germline CDR1 and CDR2: KGHDR and SFDVKD. V lost 3 bases and J 8 bases, leaving 12 bases between the germline ends. The CDR3 is CATSDAGSGEKLFF. In nucleotides, the CDR3 is TGTGCCACCAGTGATGCGGGAAGTGGGGAAAAACTGTTTTTT.

This chain links TRBV18 with TRBJ1-6, with no clear D. Germline CDR1 KGHSH, CDR2 LQKENI. V gave up 3 bases and J gave up 8 bases, with 8 bases separating them. CDR3 length equals 13 residues. Here the CDR3 reads CASSPEGDSPLHF. CDR3 DNA sequence: TGTGCCAGCTCACCGGAGGGTGATTCACCCCTCCACTTT.

CDR3 coding DNA: TGTGCCAGTAGTACTAGTGGCAATGAGCAGTTCTTC. This gives the protein CASSTSGNEQFF. The J gene is TRBJ2-1, the V gene TRBV19, with D unclear. Germline CDR1 is LNHDA and CDR2 is SQIVND (reference sequence). The CDR3 totals 12 residues. V lost 4 bases, J lost 6 bases, and 7 bases lay in between.

The genes are TRBV6-2 or TRBV6-3 and TRBJ2-3; no clear D. V dropped 2 bases and J dropped 7 bases, with 4 bases sitting between them. Per the germline V gene, CDR1 is MNHEY and CDR2 is SVGEGT. CDR3 length equals 11 residues. In DNA, the CDR3 is TGTGCCAGCAGTTACGTCCATACGCAGTATTTT. Translating it yields CASSYVHTQYF.

The rearrangement joins TRBV6-5 to TRBJ1-2, with 8 nucleotides matching TRBD1. Germline assignment: CDR1 MNHEY and CDR2 SVGAGI. V lost 2 bases and J lost 4; bases outside the gene matches: 3. This CDR3 region has 14 residues. CDR3 nucleotide sequence: TGTGCCAGCAGTTACCGCGACAGGGGCTATGGCTACACCTTC. As protein: CASSYRDRGYGYTF.